The clone carrying this T cell receptor beta chain was detected only a few times. Its antigen remains unidentified. The CDR3 runs to 14 residues. The germline V and J ends were trimmed by 5 bases and 0 bases, with 10 bases remaining between them. Looked up from germline, CDR1 is SGHTA and CDR2 is FQGTGA. From the 5' RACE reads, TCRdb called clonotypes with MiXCR, one entry per CDR3 protein. The data contain approximately 350,000 distinct CDR3 sequences, around an eighth of them singletons. The data are from a study of T-cell memory formation after mild COVID-19. Study conclusions and caveats: Contracting clones from day 15 to 85 had balanced CD4/CD8; later expanders favoured CD4+. Among contracting clones, CD4+ were mainly CM/EM and CD8+ enriched in EMRA. Pre-infection memory already had some responding clones, implying cross-reactive memory joined.

The receptor was isolated from a man aged 18 to 35 who had mild COVID-19 (a few samples of this study predate the infection). Cell type and time point are not known. Material for sequencing was PBMCs or a T cell subset sorted from them (not recorded which). The chain links TRBV7-3 to TRBJ1-1, with unresolved D. CDR3 loop: CASSPDGLNTEAFF. CDR3 DNA: TGTGCCAGCAGCCCAGACGGCTTGAACACTGAAGCTTTCTTT.